Shown below are 21 T cell receptor beta chains from a single sample sequenced in a study of T cell changes during pregnancy in multiple sclerosis. Using immunoSEQ multiplex PCR, the repertoire was profiled, and TCRdb retains in-frame clones only, with some absent. The sample includes approximately 90,000 clones, about 92% of them seen just once. This sample comprised peripheral blood, obtained after pregnancy. These receptors all come from a female donor with multiple sclerosis, enrolled in a pregnancy study.

The V gene is TRBV19, the J gene TRBJ2-7; 10 bases agree with TRBD1. V was pared by 4 bases and J by 4 bases, with 7 bases of the junction left unmatched. There are 15 residues in the CDR3. The germline V gene encodes CDR1 LNHDA and CDR2 SQIVND (reference sequence). CDR3 in DNA: TGTGCCAGTAGTACATACGGGACAGGGGTATACGAGCAGTACTTC. Protein sequence: CASSTYGTGVYEQYF.

The J gene is TRBJ2-5, the V gene TRBV5-1; the match to TRBD2 covers 15 bases. The V and J ends lost 4 bases and 1 base, in that order; junction bases with no gene match: 8. The V gene's germline CDR1 is SGHRS and CDR2 YFSETQ. The CDR3 is 18 residues long. CDR3 in DNA: TGCGCCAGCAGCCTATGGGGACTAGCGGGAGGCTTCCAAGAGACCCAGTACTTC. This translates into CASSLWGLAGGFQETQYF.

V is TRBV10-2 and J is TRBJ1-2; possible D gene TRBD1, 5 bases. CDR1 and CDR2 (germline): WSHSY, SAAADI. The CDR3 consists of 12 residues. V lost 5 bases, J lost 5 bases, and 9 bases lay in between. The CDR3 DNA follows: TGCGCCAGCAGTCCAGACAGTTATGGCTACACCTTC. Residues: CASSPDSYGYTF.

The chain recombines TRBV19 with TRBJ2-2; the D is unclear. V was shortened by 3 bases and J by 6 bases, with 8 bases between the two germline ends. The CDR3 has 13 amino acids. Germline values: CDR1 LNHDA, CDR2 SQIVND (reference sequence). CDR3 region: CASSIGRSGELFF. CDR3 nucleotide sequence: TGTGCCAGTAGTATCGGTCGTTCCGGGGAGCTGTTTTTT.

This chain links TRBV2 with TRBJ1-5; D gene uncertain. CDR3 length: 15 amino acids. Trimming left V 4 bases short and J 0 bases short, with 10 bases between. The V gene's germline CDR1 is SNHLY and CDR2 FYNNEI. Here the CDR3 reads CASSGGPNSNQPQHF. Here the CDR3 DNA reads TGTGCCAGCAGTGGAGGGCCCAATAGCAATCAGCCCCAGCATTTT.

The chain employs TRBV6-5 and TRBJ2-1; D is possibly TRBD1 (6 bases). The germline CDR1 and CDR2 sequences are MNHEY and SVGAGI. This CDR3 has 15 amino acids. The germline V and J ends were trimmed by 5 bases and 2 bases, with 13 bases remaining between them. The CDR3 nucleotides are TGTGCCAGCAGTCAGACAGGTGGAACCTACAATGAGCAGTTCTTC. This gives the protein CASSQTGGTYNEQFF.

V is TRBV7-9 and J is TRBJ2-2, with D perhaps TRBD2 (5 bases). CDR1 and CDR2 from the germline V gene are SEHNR and FQNEAQ (reference sequence). V lost 2 bases and J 4 bases, leaving 17 bases between the germline ends. The CDR3 is made up of 17 amino acids. The CDR3 protein is CASSLIVRPSFTGELFF. In nucleotides, the CDR3 is TGTGCCAGCAGCTTAATAGTTCGACCTAGCTTCACCGGGGAGCTGTTTTTT.

This chain uses TRBV30 with TRBJ2-5, with TRBD1 matching 7 bases. This CDR3 has 14 amino acids. With 0 bases clipped from V and 5 bases from J, the junction kept 6 bases outside the gene matches. CDR1 is GTSNPN, CDR2 SVGIG, per germline (reference sequence). The CDR3 sequence: CAWSVQGGSETQYF. The CDR3 coding sequence is TGTGCCTGGAGTGTACAAGGGGGCAGCGAGACCCAGTACTTC.

This chain joins TRBV19 and TRBJ1-2, with D perhaps TRBD1 (6 bases). Germline-derived CDR1 and CDR2 are LNHDA and SQIVND (reference sequence). Between the trimmed V and J ends, which lost 7 bases and 0 bases, there was a span of 15 bases. This CDR3 has 15 amino acids. CDR3 coding DNA: TGTGCCAGTACCAGGACAGTTACTTCTAACTATGGCTACACCTTC. It specifies CASTRTVTSNYGYTF.

The J gene is TRBJ2-2, the V gene TRBV7-7; 8 bases fit TRBD1. Germline V CDR1 and CDR2: SSHAT, FNYEAQ (reference sequence). The CDR3 extends over 12 amino acids. V trimming: 8 bases; J trimming: 6 bases; junction bases outside the gene matches: 2. CDR3 in DNA: TGTGCCAGCGGACAGGGAGCCGGGGAGCTGTTTTTT. It codes for CASGQGAGELFF.

This chain uses TRBV2 with TRBJ1-1; no reliable D call. The germline V and J ends were trimmed by 3 bases and 0 bases, with 5 bases remaining between them. The CDR3 sequence is 13 residues long. Germline assignment: CDR1 SNHLY and CDR2 FYNNEI. CDR3 in amino acids: CASSEGMNTEAFF. In DNA, the CDR3 is TGTGCCAGCAGTGAGGGCATGAACACTGAAGCTTTCTTT. Combining the CDR3 with reference TRBV2 and TRBJ1-1 gives the whole variable domain EPEVTQTPSHQVTQMGQEVILRCVPISNHLYFYWYRQILGQKVEFLVSFYNNEISEKSEIFDDQFSVERPDGSNFTLKIRSTKLEDSAMYFCASSEGMNTEAFFGQGTRLTVV.

J is TRBJ2-1 and V is TRBV9, with TRBD2 matching 11 bases. The germline CDR1 and CDR2 sequences are SGDLS and YYNGEE. The CDR3 covers 17 residues. With V trimmed by 0 bases and J by 8 bases, 10 bases remained unmatched. For the CDR3, the DNA is TGTGCCAGCAGCGTAGGGCTAGCGGGAGGAAGTTACGATGAGCAGTTCTTC. This sequence encodes CASSVGLAGGSYDEQFF.

This clone appeared a single time. V is TRBV28 and J is TRBJ1-4; D uncertain. The germline gives CDR1 MDHEN, CDR2 SYDVKM. Trimming stripped 2 bases from V and 8 bases from J, with 3 bases between. The CDR3 runs to 11 residues. The DNA for the CDR3 is TGTGCCAGCAGTTTAGCGGAAAAACTGTTTTTT. Its protein product is CASSLAEKLFF.

The rearrangement joins TRBV2 to TRBJ1-2, with TRBD1 as a possible D gene (5 bases). Trimming removed 3 bases at V and 8 bases at J, with 13 bases between. CDR1 and CDR2 from the germline V gene are SNHLY and FYNNEI. There are 13 residues in the CDR3. The CDR3 sequence is CASSDLGARGYTF. The CDR3 coding sequence is TGTGCCAGCAGTGACTTAGGGGCTAGGGGCTACACCTTC.

This chain links TRBV13 with TRBJ1-2; TRBD1 matches 10 bases. V shed 4 bases, J shed 4 bases, and the junction held 6 bases outside the gene matches. The germline V gene encodes CDR1 PRHDT and CDR2 FYEKMQ (reference sequence). The CDR3 loop spans 15 amino acids. CDR3 amino acids: CASSSGQGVAYGYTF. The CDR3 nucleotides read TGTGCCAGCAGCTCAGGACAGGGGGTGGCCTATGGCTACACCTTC.

The rearrangement joins TRBV2 to TRBJ2-7; weak D call: TRBD2 (5 bases). CDR3 length equals 12 residues. V was trimmed by 7 bases and J by 4 bases, leaving 11 bases between them. Germline CDR1 is SNHLY and CDR2 is FYNNEI. The CDR3 nucleotides are TGTGCCAGCATCGGGGAATGGTACGAGCAGTACTTC. This codes for CASIGEWYEQYF.

The chain links TRBV6-7 to TRBJ1-3, with D possibly TRBD1 on 6 matching bases. TRBV6-7 is an open reading frame whose function is uncertain. V dropped 0 bases and J dropped 0 bases, with 18 bases sitting between them. The CDR3 extends over 19 amino acids. The CDR3 reads CASSYSSRGVDRSGNTIYF. CDR3 DNA: TGTGCCAGCAGTTACTCGAGCAGGGGAGTCGATCGCTCTGGAAACACCATATATTTT.

The CDR3, as DNA: TGTGCCAGCAGCTCCCAAGGGGGAAATAATGAAAAACTGTTTTTT. Translated: CASSSQGGNNEKLFF. The chain combines TRBV7-2 with TRBJ1-4, with D maybe TRBD1 (6 bases). V lost 4 bases and J 4 bases, leaving 13 bases between the germline ends. The CDR3 loop spans 15 amino acids. CDR1 and CDR2 from the germline V gene are SGHTA and FQGNSA.

The chain employs TRBV6-5 and TRBJ2-7, with 8 bases fitting TRBD1. Trimming took 6 bases from V and 1 from J; bases not matched to a gene: 8. Germline V gene data show CDR1 as MNHEY and CDR2 as SVGAGI. The CDR3 has 15 amino acids. DNA for the CDR3: TGTGCCAGCAGGGATCCGGGACAGGCATCCTACGAGCAGTACTTC. It specifies CASRDPGQASYEQYF.

The CDR3 reads CASSETGGPYEQYF. The CDR3 bases are TGTGCCAGCAGTGAAACAGGGGGGCCCTACGAGCAGTACTTC. The J gene is TRBJ2-7, the V gene TRBV6-1, with TRBD1 matching over 8 bases. The J segment lost 2 bases and the V segment lost 2 bases, leaving 2 bases of the junction unmatched. CDR1 and CDR2 (germline): MNHNS, SASEGT. The CDR3 extends over 14 amino acids.

This chain links TRBV11-1 with TRBJ2-3; 10 positions match TRBD2. CDR1 SGHAT and CDR2 FQDESV come from the germline V gene (reference sequence). Trimming cost V 5 bases and J 4 bases; bases outside gene matches: 6. The CDR3 has 15 amino acids. CDR3 coding DNA: TGTGCCAGCAGCCCGGGACTAGCGTCGGCAGATACGCAGTATTTT. Amino acid sequence: CASSPGLASADTQYF.